Presented here are 25 T cell receptor beta chains from one specimen sequenced in a study of human T cells and chemical hapten exposure. Time point in this sample: patch test 1, 2 weeks after DPC sensitization. Treatment here: therapeutic diphenylcyclopropenone sensitization with weekly scalp DPC. One entry per CDR3 protein, called by TCRdb with MiXCR from the RACE reads. The sample lists around 380,000 distinct CDR3 sequences; 4% to 5.5% were seen once. Sequencing was performed on whole blood, taken in connection with sensitization to the hapten diphenylcyclopropenone (DPC). All receptors derive from a woman between 50 and 59 years old with alopecia areata. Some clones in this sample may be carry-over from other donors' samples.

This clonotype was recorded a few times. The rearrangement links TRBV6-2 or TRBV6-3 to TRBJ2-7, with D perhaps matching TRBD2 (6 bases). The CDR3 is 15 residues long. Germline assignment: CDR1 MNHEY and CDR2 SVGEGT. Deletions cut 5 bases from V and 0 bases from J, with 14 bases between. CDR3 nucleotide sequence: TGTGCCAGCAGTGTCGGGACTTGGAGCTCCTACGAGCAGTACTTC. The encoded protein is CASSVGTWSSYEQYF.

The genes are TRBV6-5 and TRBJ2-1, with 8 bases identical to TRBD2. Germline loops: CDR1 MNHEY, CDR2 SVGAGI. Losses at the gene ends were 5 bases for V and 5 bases for J; bases not matched to a gene: 11. The CDR3 has 16 amino acids. The CDR3 reads CASSPRVAGKNNEQFF. Written as DNA, the CDR3 is TGTGCCAGCAGTCCCCGGGTAGCGGGAAAAAACAATGAGCAGTTCTTC.

This clonotype was counted ten times or more. The V and J genes are TRBV29-1 and TRBJ2-5, with D maybe TRBD1 (5 bases). Trimming took off 6 bases at V and 1 base at J, with 15 bases between the two ends. The CDR3 runs 14 residues. Looked up from germline, CDR1 is SQVTM and CDR2 is ANQGSEA. The chain's CDR3 is CSVLLGRSQETQYF. The CDR3 nucleotides read TGCAGCGTCCTACTGGGGCGTTCCCAAGAGACCCAGTACTTC.

This clonotype was observed at least ten times. This sequence joins TRBV12-3 or TRBV12-4 and TRBJ2-2; D perhaps matches TRBD2 (7 bases). The CDR3 runs to 15 residues. The V end was cut by 5 bases, the J end by 4 bases, with 14 bases between. The CDR3 reads CASSGGASATGELFF. CDR3 nucleotides: TGTGCCAGCAGTGGGGGGGCCTCGGCCACCGGGGAGCTGTTTTTT.

This clonotype appeared a few times. The V gene is TRBV6-5, the J gene TRBJ1-1; 7 bases line up with TRBD1. V gave up 0 bases and J gave up 4 bases; unmatched junction bases: 2. The germline CDR1 and CDR2 sequences are MNHEY and SVGAGI. CDR3 length: 14 residues. CDR3 sequence: CASSYSRDSTEAFF. The DNA of the CDR3 is TGTGCCAGCAGTTACTCTAGGGACAGCACTGAAGCTTTCTTT.

This clonotype has ten or more counts. The rearrangement uses TRBV5-6 and TRBJ2-1; 7 nucleotides line up with TRBD1. The CDR3 has 20 amino acids. The germline CDR1 and CDR2 sequences are SGHDT and YYEEEE. V dropped 4 bases and J dropped 0; count of bases not matched to a gene: 19. CDR3 bases: TGTGCCAGCAGCCCCAGGCCCGACAGGGCTGGCGGTTTCTCCTACAATGAGCAGTTCTTC. The encoded protein is CASSPRPDRAGGFSYNEQFF.

This clonotype was seen many times. The gene calls are TRBV12-3 or TRBV12-4 and TRBJ2-1; D possibly uses TRBD1 or TRBD2 (5 bases each). V was shortened by 4 bases and J by 8 bases, with 12 bases between the two germline ends. The CDR3 length is 13 residues. The CDR3 nucleotides read TGTGCCAGCAGTTCGGGAAGCAGGGATGAGCAGTTCTTC. Translated, it gives CASSSGSRDEQFF.

The table lists this clonotype with many counts. The chain combines TRBV3-1 with TRBJ1-2; 9 bases are shared with TRBD1. The CDR3 is 14 residues long. With V trimmed by 3 bases and J by 8 bases, 7 bases remained unmatched. Germline V gene lookup returns CDR1 LGHDT and CDR2 YNNKEL (reference sequence). Written as DNA, the CDR3 is TGTGCCAGCAGCCAGCCGGGACAGGGAGACGGCTACACCTTC. Its translation: CASSQPGQGDGYTF.

This clonotype was counted a few times. This sequence joins TRBV29-1 and TRBJ2-7; 9 nucleotides match TRBD1. The CDR3 has 16 amino acids. Germline values: CDR1 SQVTM, CDR2 ANQGSEA. V lost 5 bases, J lost 2 bases, and 13 bases stayed unmatched. Written as DNA, the CDR3 is TGCAGCGTTACGGGACAGGGCCAAAGGGGAACCTACGAGCAGTACTTC. Translation gives CSVTGQGQRGTYEQYF.

This clonotype was seen many times. This chain connects TRBV20-1 to TRBJ2-1; TRBD1 agrees at 10 bases. Per germline, CDR1 DFQATT and CDR2 SNEGSKA (reference sequence). Trimming took 5 bases from V and 9 from J; bases not matched to a gene: 7. The CDR3 consists of 13 residues. This CDR3 is CSADGTGVGEQFF. CDR3 in DNA: TGCAGTGCTGACGGGACAGGGGTTGGTGAGCAGTTCTTC.

About this clonotype: A much larger clonotype is one base distant, so this may be a read error. The rearrangement uses TRBV2 and TRBJ2-3; the match to TRBD2 covers 8 bases. The CDR3 runs 15 residues. Trimming at V came to 8 bases and at J to 0 bases, leaving 7 bases not matched to a gene. Germline V gives CDR1 SNHLY, CDR2 FYNNEI. The CDR3 DNA reads TGTGCCAGCTTCGGAGCGGGGGTTAGCACAGATACGCAGTATTTT. Translation: CASFGAGVSTDTQYF. The full variable domain, completed using reference TRBV2 and TRBJ2-3, is EPEVTQTPSHQVTQMGQEVILRCVPISNHLYFYWYRQILGQKVEFLVSFYNNEISEKSEIFDDQFSVERPDGSNFTLKIRSTKLEDSAMYFCASFGAGVSTDTQYFGPGTRLTVL.

A few counts support this clonotype. The chain uses TRBV2 and TRBJ1-1, with 8 bases aligning to TRBD1. The germline V gene has CDR1 SNHLY and CDR2 FYNNEI. V lost 6 bases and J lost 3; bases outside the gene matches: 3. The CDR3 has 13 amino acids. The CDR3 sequence is CASSQGADTEAFF. CDR3 nucleotide sequence: TGTGCCAGCAGCCAGGGGGCGGACACTGAAGCTTTCTTT.

The sample holds many counts of this clonotype. DNA of the CDR3: TGTGCCAGTAAGCGTGGACGGGAGGGAACCAAAAACATTCAGTACTTC. It is translated as CASKRGREGTKNIQYF. The V call is TRBV19, the J call TRBJ2-4; 8 bases agree with TRBD2. V trimming: 7 bases; J trimming: 2 bases; junction bases outside the gene matches: 10. From germline, CDR1 is LNHDA and CDR2 SQIVND (reference sequence). The length of the CDR3 is 16 residues.

On this clonotype: It may be a read error: a sequence one base away is much more abundant. This chain uses TRBV7-9 with TRBJ1-5; no clear D gene. CDR1 is SEHNR and CDR2 is FQNEAQ in the germline V gene (reference sequence). The CDR3 has 15 residues. V lost 1 base and J lost 0, with 7 bases in between. The CDR3, as DNA: TGTGCCAGCAGCTTAGAGGGTTCTAGCAATCAGCCCCAGCATTTT. Amino acid sequence: CASSLEGSSNQPQHF.

This clonotype was found many times. The rearrangement uses TRBV5-5 and TRBJ2-7, with D perhaps matching TRBD2 (6 bases). Germline V gene sequence: CDR1 SGHKS, CDR2 YYEKEE (reference sequence). The germline V and J ends were trimmed by 4 bases and 7 bases, with 18 bases remaining between them. CDR3 length: 14 residues. The CDR3 sequence: CASSRLGGTWEQYF. The CDR3 DNA reads as TGTGCCAGCAGCCGACTAGGAGGGACGTGGGAGCAGTACTTC.

At least ten counts were recorded for this clonotype. The CDR3 loop reads CASSLAPSGTGFRETQYF. The DNA for the CDR3 is TGTGCCAGCAGCTTAGCCCCGTCCGGGACAGGGTTTCGAGAGACCCAGTACTTC. This sequence joins TRBV7-2 and TRBJ2-5, with 9 bases fitting TRBD1. From germline, CDR1 is SGHTA and CDR2 FQGNSA. Losses at the gene ends were 0 bases for V and 4 bases for J; bases not matched to a gene: 12. The CDR3 totals 18 residues.

This clonotype was picked up many times. The chain uses TRBV20-1 and TRBJ2-3; 12 bases line up with TRBD2. Germline-derived CDR1 and CDR2 are DFQATT and SNEGSKA (reference sequence). Unmatched junction bases numbered 3, after V lost 5 bases and J lost 3 bases. CDR3 length equals 14 residues. This CDR3 is CSARLAGETDTQYF. The CDR3 DNA is TGCAGTGCTCGACTAGCGGGAGAGACAGATACGCAGTATTTT.

The rearrangement links TRBV9 to TRBJ1-5; D unclear. Germline lookup yields CDR1 SGDLS and CDR2 YYNGEE. The CDR3 loop spans 14 amino acids. Trimming removed 6 bases from V and 5 bases from J, with 15 bases in between. The CDR3 DNA follows: TGTGCCAGCACCGTGCCCTCTTACGATCAGCCCCAGCATTTT. It translates to CASTVPSYDQPQHF.

This chain connects TRBV5-1 to TRBJ2-3, with 14 bases aligning to TRBD2. Germline loops: CDR1 SGHRS, CDR2 YFSETQ. V shed 4 bases, J shed 5 bases, and the junction held 9 bases outside the gene matches. The CDR3 totals 17 residues. This CDR3 reads CASSPATSGRAIDTQYF. The DNA for the CDR3 is TGCGCCAGCAGCCCTGCGACTAGCGGGAGGGCCATAGATACGCAGTATTTT.

This clonotype was counted many times. The chain joins TRBV5-1 to TRBJ1-1; 10 nucleotides line up with TRBD1. Germline CDR1 is SGHRS and CDR2 is YFSETQ. Trimming removed 0 bases from V and 10 bases from J; junction bases left unmatched: 3. The CDR3 totals 13 residues. CDR3 in amino acids: CASSLGTGGSAFF. The CDR3 coding sequence is TGCGCCAGCAGCTTGGGGACAGGGGGTTCAGCTTTCTTT.

Many counts were recorded for this clonotype. V and J are TRBV20-1 and TRBJ2-3; unclear D gene. V dropped 0 bases and J dropped 1 base, with 11 bases sitting between them. CDR3 length: 15 amino acids. The germline V gene encodes CDR1 DFQATT and CDR2 SNEGSKA (reference sequence). CDR3 amino acids: CSARDLERGTDTQYF. CDR3 nucleotides: TGCAGTGCTAGAGATCTAGAACGGGGCACAGATACGCAGTATTTT.

In its sample, this clonotype was seen a few times. The chain has TRBV5-8 and TRBJ2-1; 9 bases align to TRBD1. V was pared by 0 bases and J by 5 bases, with 3 bases of the junction left unmatched. Germline values: CDR1 SGHTS, CDR2 YDEGEE. The CDR3 extends over 15 amino acids. In DNA, the CDR3 is TGTGCCAGCAGCTTGGGGGACAGGGCCAACAATGAGCAGTTCTTC. Translation: CASSLGDRANNEQFF. Drawing the rest from reference TRBV5-8 and TRBJ2-1, the complete variable domain is EAGVTQSPTHLIKTRGQQATLRCSPISGHTSVYWYQQALGLGLQFLLWYDEGEERNRGNFPPRFSGRQFPNYSSELNVNALELEDSALYLCASSLGDRANNEQFFGPGTRLTVL.

This clonotype appeared many times. V is TRBV30 and J is TRBJ2-3, with TRBD2 identical over 14 bases. The trim removed 4 bases at V and 3 bases at J, leaving 9 bases unmatched. The germline V gene has CDR1 GTSNPN and CDR2 SVGIG (reference sequence). The CDR3 totals 17 residues. CDR3 region: CAWIGGLAGVGTDTQYF. The CDR3 DNA reads TGTGCCTGGATAGGGGGACTAGCGGGAGTCGGGACAGATACGCAGTATTTT. Looking up the rest from reference TRBV30 and TRBJ2-3 gives the full variable domain: SQTIHQWPATLVQPVGSPLSLECTVEGTSNPNLYWYRQAAGRGLQLLFYSVGIGQISSEVPQNLSASRPQDRQFILSSKKLLLSDSGFYLCAWIGGLAGVGTDTQYFGPGTRLTVL.

This clonotype showed up many times. The V gene is TRBV27, the J gene TRBJ2-3; D not certain. Germline values: CDR1 MNHEY, CDR2 SMNVEV (reference sequence). Trimming pared 6 bases from V and 0 bases from J, leaving 16 bases between. CDR3 length: 16 residues. CDR3 loop: CASSLRLTPSTDTQYF. The CDR3 DNA reads as TGTGCCAGCAGCCTCCGATTGACCCCTAGCACAGATACGCAGTATTTT.

This clonotype turned up a few times. The chain links TRBV20-1 to TRBJ1-2, with D possibly matching TRBD1 (5 bases). Germline assignment: CDR1 DFQATT and CDR2 SNEGSKA (reference sequence). The CDR3 consists of 12 residues. Trimming removed 7 bases at V and 4 bases at J, with 13 bases between. Here the CDR3 reads CSVDSVAYGYTF. The CDR3 nucleotides read TGCAGTGTCGACAGCGTCGCCTATGGCTACACCTTC.